These 17 T cell receptor beta chains originate from one sample sequenced in a study of shared clonotypes between healthy human individuals. TCRdb's table, derived via immunoSEQ multiplex PCR, lists solely in-frame clones and lacks some. The top ten hold 0.1% to 0.15% of the sample, which has millions of clones, roughly 94% seen once. The sequencing input was naive CD4+ T cells sorted from blood. Subset described: CD45RA+ positively selected. The origin of the receptors is a man aged 18-30 years in good health.

The V and J genes are TRBV7-2 and TRBJ2-2; 10 nucleotides line up with TRBD2. The length of the CDR3 is 16 residues. CDR1 and CDR2 from the germline V gene are SGHTA and FQGNSA. With 3 bases clipped from V and 7 bases from J, the junction kept 8 bases outside the gene matches. The CDR3 sequence is CASSFLRTSGNGELFF. For the CDR3, the DNA is TGTGCCAGCAGCTTTCTTAGGACTAGCGGAAACGGGGAGCTGTTTTTT.

The chain employs TRBV2 and TRBJ2-5; the match to TRBD1 covers 7 bases. V gave up 2 bases and J gave up 5 bases; unmatched junction bases: 8. Germline V gene data show CDR1 as SNHLY and CDR2 as FYNNEI. This CDR3 is 15 amino acids long. The CDR3 reads CASSEWSGGMETQYF. Written as DNA, the CDR3 is TGTGCCAGCAGTGAATGGTCAGGGGGTATGGAGACCCAGTACTTC.

The CDR3 region is CASSRGGQPTEKLFF. The CDR3 bases are TGTGCCAGCTCACGGGGGGGACAGCCGACTGAAAAACTGTTTTTT. The rearrangement links TRBV18 to TRBJ1-4, with 7 bases lining up with TRBD1. This CDR3 has 15 residues. CDR1 is KGHSH, CDR2 LQKENI, per germline. V lost 4 bases and J lost 7; bases outside the gene matches: 9. Drawing the rest from reference TRBV18 and TRBJ1-4, the complete variable domain is NAGVMQNPRHLVRRRGQEARLRCSPMKGHSHVYWYRQLPEEGLKFMVYLQKENIIDESGMPKERFSAEFPKEGPSILRIQQVVRGDSAAYFCASSRGGQPTEKLFFGSGTQLSVL.

The rearrangement uses TRBV7-9 and TRBJ2-7, with 7 bases matching TRBD1. This CDR3 comprises 13 residues. Germline values: CDR1 SEHNR, CDR2 FQNEAQ (reference sequence). J gave up 5 bases and V 8 bases, and 9 bases lay outside the gene matches. The CDR3 coding sequence is TGTGCCAGCCTGGGAAGGGGGCGAGACGAGCAGTACTTC. Its translation: CASLGRGRDEQYF.

The chain joins TRBV7-8 to TRBJ1-5; D ambiguous. Per the germline V gene, CDR1 is SGHVS and CDR2 is FQNEAQ. This CDR3 spans 13 amino acids. Trimming removed 1 base at V and 7 bases at J, with 8 bases between. CDR3 region: CASSLGTNQPQHF. The CDR3 DNA reads TGTGCCAGCAGCTTAGGGACTAACCAGCCCCAGCATTTT.

The chain carries TRBV18 and TRBJ2-7; D is possibly TRBD1 (5 bases). The V gene's germline CDR1 is KGHSH and CDR2 LQKENI. Trimming stripped 3 bases from V and 2 bases from J, with 11 bases between. This CDR3 spans 14 amino acids. The CDR3 region has the DNA TGTGCCAGCTCACCCAGGGCACCGACCTACGAGCAGTACTTC. Residues: CASSPRAPTYEQYF.

For the CDR3, the DNA is TGTGCCAGCAGCGACAGACTAGGCGGGGGGGCCAGAGAGACCCAGTACTTC. As protein: CASSDRLGGGARETQYF. V gene TRBV9 combines with J gene TRBJ2-5; 9 bases are a match to TRBD2. Trimming took 3 bases from V and 4 from J; bases not matched to a gene: 13. Per germline, CDR1 SGDLS and CDR2 YYNGEE. The length of the CDR3 is 17 residues.

This clone was observed once. The V and J genes are TRBV29-1 and TRBJ2-3; a weak D match, TRBD2 (7 bases). Deletions cut 7 bases from V and 5 bases from J, with 13 bases between. The CDR3 covers 12 residues. Germline-derived CDR1 and CDR2 are SQVTM and ANQGSEA. In DNA, the CDR3 is TGCAGCGCTCGGGGGGCTGTAGATACGCAGTATTTT. Translated, it gives CSARGAVDTQYF.

The chain uses TRBV28 and TRBJ1-1; TRBD1 matches 7 bases. The germline gives CDR1 MDHEN, CDR2 SYDVKM. The CDR3 has 15 residues. After removal of 5 bases from V and 1 base from J, the junction contained 7 bases not matched to a gene. The CDR3 reads CASSIGDRKNTEAFF. The CDR3 DNA reads as TGTGCCAGCAGTATCGGGGACAGAAAGAACACTGAAGCTTTCTTT.

The chain combines TRBV5-1 with TRBJ2-1; D is perhaps TRBD1 (6 bases). Germline V gives CDR1 SGHRS, CDR2 YFSETQ. The V gene lost 3 bases and the J gene lost 3 bases, with 13 bases spanning the gap. The CDR3 sequence is 15 residues long. CDR3 loop: CASSSLDSHYNEQFF. In DNA form, the CDR3 reads TGCGCCAGCAGCTCGCTGGACAGCCACTACAATGAGCAGTTCTTC.

The V gene is TRBV2, the J gene TRBJ1-1; D gene ambiguous. Germline V gives CDR1 SNHLY, CDR2 FYNNEI. Deletions cut 4 bases from V and 2 bases from J, with 8 bases between. The CDR3 has 13 residues. The CDR3 loop is CASSGEKNTEAFF. CDR3 bases: TGTGCCAGCAGTGGGGAGAAAAACACTGAAGCTTTCTTT.

The chain carries TRBV5-1 and TRBJ2-2; the D is unclear. The CDR3 spans 15 residues. CDR1 is SGHRS and CDR2 is YFSETQ in the germline V gene. V dropped 1 base and J dropped 1 base, with 8 bases sitting between them. CDR3: CASSLNPVNTGELFF. CDR3 nucleotide sequence: TGCGCCAGCAGCTTGAATCCGGTGAACACCGGGGAGCTGTTTTTT.

V usage is TRBV10-3 and J usage is TRBJ2-5; TRBD2 might be the D (6 bases). The CDR3 loop spans 13 amino acids. Trimming left V 1 base short and J 5 bases short, with 8 bases between. Germline V lookup: CDR1 ENHRY, CDR2 SYGVKD. This CDR3 reads CAISEFGGETQYF. The CDR3 DNA reads as TGTGCCATCAGTGAGTTTGGAGGGGAGACCCAGTACTTC.

The rearrangement joins TRBV4-1 to TRBJ2-3, with D possibly being TRBD2 (5 bases). Deletions cut 6 bases from V and 2 bases from J, with 18 bases between. The CDR3 runs to 16 residues. In germline, CDR1 is MGHRA, CDR2 YSYEKL. DNA of the CDR3: TGCGCCAGCAGAGCCGCGGCGGGCGTAGACACAGATACGCAGTATTTT. It is translated as CASRAAAGVDTDTQYF.

In this sample, this clone turned up once. The chain is built from TRBV18 and TRBJ2-6, with 12 bases lining up with TRBD2. Germline trimming cut 3 bases from V and 0 bases from J; bases unmatched to any gene: 9. The germline gives CDR1 KGHSH, CDR2 LQKENI. There are 20 residues in the CDR3. Written as DNA, the CDR3 is TGTGCCAGCTCACCGGTCGGAACTAGCGGGGGGCCCTCTGGGGCCAACGTCCTGACTTTC. This sequence encodes CASSPVGTSGGPSGANVLTF.

The rearrangement joins TRBV11-2 to TRBJ2-1; D is perhaps TRBD1 or TRBD2 (6 bases each). CDR1 SGHAT and CDR2 FQNNGV come from the germline V gene. The CDR3 is made up of 17 amino acids. Deletions cut 5 bases from V and 0 bases from J, with 17 bases between. CDR3 protein: CASSTSTGTFSYNEQFF. CDR3 nucleotide sequence: TGTGCCAGCAGCACCTCTACAGGGACTTTCTCCTACAATGAGCAGTTCTTC.

The sample holds one count of this clone. The chain employs TRBV6-5 and TRBJ1-1, with D maybe TRBD1 (5 bases). V was trimmed by 4 bases and J by 0 bases, leaving 9 bases between them. The germline V gene encodes CDR1 MNHEY and CDR2 SVGAGI. The length of the CDR3 is 14 residues. DNA of the CDR3: TGTGCCAGCAGTTTTGGGACCTTGAACACTGAAGCTTTCTTT. It translates to CASSFGTLNTEAFF.